This TCR beta chain was captured in a study of shared clonotypes between healthy human individuals. The ends lost 3 bases at V and 0 bases at J; junction bases unmatched: 2. This CDR3 is built from 16 residues. CDR1 SGDLS and CDR2 YYNGEE come from the germline V gene. Roughly 27,000 T cell genomes, or about 0.2 ug DNA, went into the sorted-subset replicate PCRs. The data were produced by immunoSEQ multiplex PCR, yet TCRdb's version contains in-frame clones alone and is incomplete. This table holds fewer than 1 million clones, around 96% found once. Cells designated naive CD8 were CD45RO-negative and were positively selected for CCR7, with terminally differentiated effector memory CD45RA+ cells excluded. On this clone: Its specificity is unknown.

Study results and limitations: Clonotypes shared by all four sorted-subset donors had higher generation probabilities than non-shared clonotypes. The naive CD4 repertoires of several donors were compared, and around 5% of clonotypes were shared. Sorted-subset sequencing, rarefaction showed, was incomplete despite large depth.

The receptor was derived from a man aged 25-40 years in good health. The sequencing sample was made of naive CD8+ T cells sorted from blood. The V gene is TRBV9, the J gene TRBJ2-7, with TRBD2 matching over 14 bases. CDR3 region: CASSAGLAGVSYEQYF. The DNA for the CDR3 is TGTGCCAGCAGCGCGGGACTAGCGGGAGTCTCCTACGAGCAGTACTTC.